The TCR beta chain under discussion was sequenced for a study of CD8+CD57+ T cells in acquired aplastic anemia (dated by TCRdb to 2016 to 2018). Regarding the study in general: DNA extracted from sorted CD4+ and CD8+ cells had a mean of about 3.2 ug, with a range of about 0.18 to 27.4 ug. A CD8+CD57+ expansion meant a frequency higher than the mean frequency seen in healthy subjects.

What the work shows at the level of the full study, not this receptor alone: Between patients and healthy controls, no significant difference in CD8+ Simpson's diversity was found (P=0.060). Around 30 CD8+ CDR3 sequences were found to be shared between patients and controls, but these sequences appeared to be highly expressed in patients and within the immunodominant clones of the patients.

Notes on this clonotype: This receptor's antigen is unknown. Base qualities are not recorded, but no much larger clone differs from it by a single base.

Genomic DNA was used as template for profiling of TCR beta VDJ combinations and CDR3 sequences. An Illumina HiSeq 2000 was used for TCR repertoire sequencing. Under the source paper's analysis protocol: Repertoires were assessed using TRBV/TRBJ rearrangement plots, CDR3 size and DJ length profiles, and Simpson's diversity index. The most abundant DNA sequence in the deep sequencing data was taken as the immunodominant clone. CDR3 amino acid sequences were screened for sharing across subjects and were compared with published repertoires and the VDJdb database. In-frame beta chains were kept once TCRdb had trimmed the public reads at Q25 with fastp and called clones with MiXCR. Rows are unified per CDR3 protein, each entry keeping the most common DNA and genes. The V and J calls were determined by TCRdb, not by the authors. This sample gives 150,000 to 200,000 distinct CDR3 sequences in total; roughly 50% of them show up just once. The ten largest make up more than 1.5% of the sample.

Including cysteine and phenylalanine, the CDR3 has 14 amino acids. Just CDR3 DNA is preserved here, 42 bases in frame from base 1. V loses 2 bases, J loses 5 bases, and the germline ends lie 12 bases apart. The CDR1 and CDR2 encoded by the germline V gene are MRHNA and SNTAGT. Patients chosen for sequencing had shown expansion of CD8+CD57+ cells by flow cytometry. Every patient had a diagnosis of severe acquired aplastic anemia based on International Study of Aplastic Anemia and Agranulocytosis and Camitta criteria. No therapy had been received by the patients at the time of blood sampling. TCR repertoires of sorted CD4+ and CD8+ blood T cells from severe aplastic anemia patients and healthy subjects were deep-sequenced in the study. In the USA, patient enrollment took place under clinicaltrials.gov protocols 00001620, 01623167, 00001397, 00071045, 00081523 and 00961064. Ficoll-Paque density gradient centrifugation was used to isolate peripheral blood mononuclear cells. CD4+ and CD8+ T cells were sorted by FACS or magnetic beads before DNA extraction.

Recombination connected TRBV6-4 to TRBJ2-5; the D call is possibly TRBD1 or TRBD2, each sharing 5 bases. The sample was sorted CD4+, CD8+, or CD8+CD57+ T cells (not recorded which) from PBMCs. The origin of this receptor is a human donor with aplastic anemia. The DNA reads as follows: TGTGCCAGCAGTGACGATGGGGGTTCTGAGACCCAGTACTTC. The encoded protein is CASSDDGGSETQYF.